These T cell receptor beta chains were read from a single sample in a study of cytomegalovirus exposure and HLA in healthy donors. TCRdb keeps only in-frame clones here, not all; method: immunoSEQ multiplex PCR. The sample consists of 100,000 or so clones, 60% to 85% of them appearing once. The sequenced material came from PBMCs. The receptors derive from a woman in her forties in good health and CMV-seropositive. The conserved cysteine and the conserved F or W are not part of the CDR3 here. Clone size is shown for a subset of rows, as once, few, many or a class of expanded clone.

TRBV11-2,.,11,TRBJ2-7,ASSLDRIHEQY
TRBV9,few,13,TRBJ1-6,ASSVRGTADSPLH
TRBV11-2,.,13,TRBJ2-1,ASSRLAGEYNEQF
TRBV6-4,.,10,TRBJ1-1,ASSPQGAAAF
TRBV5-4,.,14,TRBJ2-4,ASTSDGGTTKNIQY
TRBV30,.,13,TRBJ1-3,AWSRGQGGENTIY
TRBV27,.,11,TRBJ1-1,ASSLTANTEAF
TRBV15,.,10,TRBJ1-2,ATTGANYGYT
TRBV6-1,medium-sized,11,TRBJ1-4,ASSESLGLELF
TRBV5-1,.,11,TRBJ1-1,ASSVGGNTEAF
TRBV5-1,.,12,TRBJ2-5,ASSGGLRVETQY
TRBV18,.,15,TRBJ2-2,ASSPGNRGTNTGELF
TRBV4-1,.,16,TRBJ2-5,ASSQGQGALGSWETQY
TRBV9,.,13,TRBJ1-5,ASSVGQGGHQPQH
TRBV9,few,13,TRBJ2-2,ASRAGRPNTGELF
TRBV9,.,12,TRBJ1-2,ASSGQTGNYGYT
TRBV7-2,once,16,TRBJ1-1,ASSLGFNSHWTGTEAF
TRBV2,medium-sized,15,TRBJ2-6,ASSLDRLRSGANVLT
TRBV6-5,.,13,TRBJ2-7,ASKRGQGDAYEQY
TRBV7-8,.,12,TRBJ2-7,ASSTRTNTYEQY
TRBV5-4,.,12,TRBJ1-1,ASSSGQGVAEAF
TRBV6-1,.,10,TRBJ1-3,ASSPGVFTIY
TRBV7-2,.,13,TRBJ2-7,ASSLEAGQVYEQY
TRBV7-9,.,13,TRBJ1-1,ASSLVPGGDTEAF
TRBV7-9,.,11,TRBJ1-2,ASSLVAGYGYT
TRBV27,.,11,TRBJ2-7,ASSPGTVYEQY
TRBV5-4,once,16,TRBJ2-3,ASSLGGASGFSTDTQY
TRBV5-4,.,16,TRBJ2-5,ASSWELAGGQGQETQY
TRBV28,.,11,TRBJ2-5,ASSSGTTETQY
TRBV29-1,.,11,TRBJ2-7,SVATGGAYEQY
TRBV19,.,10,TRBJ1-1,ASNNGNTEAF
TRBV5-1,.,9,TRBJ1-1,ASSGDRSAF
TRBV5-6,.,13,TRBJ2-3,ASNRDSEGTDTQY
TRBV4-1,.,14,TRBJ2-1,ASSHQTGSSYNEQF
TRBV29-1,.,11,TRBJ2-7,SVEAGQGYEQY
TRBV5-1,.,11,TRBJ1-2,ASSLESGDGYT
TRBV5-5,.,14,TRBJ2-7,ASSPFTSGNSYEQY
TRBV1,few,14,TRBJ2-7,TSSHLSTSRTDEQY
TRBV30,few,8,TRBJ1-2,ACRGNGYT
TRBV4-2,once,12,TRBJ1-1,ASSQRQMNTEAF
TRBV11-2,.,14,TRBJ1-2,ASSLVSGTGNYGYT
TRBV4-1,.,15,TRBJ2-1,ASSEPGLAGGPNEQF
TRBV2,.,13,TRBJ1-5,ASCQCSRVEQPQH
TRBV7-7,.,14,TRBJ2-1,ASSALAGGRHNEQF
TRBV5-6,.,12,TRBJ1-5,ASSEDRGHQPQH